This T cell receptor beta chain emerged from a study of cytomegalovirus exposure and HLA in healthy donors. General observations from the study: As a later analysis revealed, the rate of TCR association differed by HLA locus, with DRB1 most and HLA-C fewest.

Healthy bone marrow donors supplied every sample. 13 Jbeta primers and 60 Vbeta primers were used for the PCR. Sequenced by immunoSEQ multiplex PCR; TCRdb stores in-frame clones only, minus some. The sample comprises some 180,000 clones, roughly a tenth of which are singletons, and about 1.2% rests with the top ten. This clone showed up just a few times. Its antigen remains unknown. CDR1 is LNHDA, CDR2 SQIVND, per germline (reference sequence). The CDR3 is 14 residues long. The ends lost 8 bases at V and 3 bases at J; junction bases unmatched: 6. The chain links TRBV19 to TRBJ2-4; 8 nucleotides agree with TRBD1. Sequencing was performed on PBMCs. This TCR came from a woman in her 30s in good health and CMV-seropositive. The CDR3 coding sequence is TGTGCCAGTTCGGACAGGGATGGCAAAAACATTCAGTACTTC. Its protein product is CASSDRDGKNIQYF.